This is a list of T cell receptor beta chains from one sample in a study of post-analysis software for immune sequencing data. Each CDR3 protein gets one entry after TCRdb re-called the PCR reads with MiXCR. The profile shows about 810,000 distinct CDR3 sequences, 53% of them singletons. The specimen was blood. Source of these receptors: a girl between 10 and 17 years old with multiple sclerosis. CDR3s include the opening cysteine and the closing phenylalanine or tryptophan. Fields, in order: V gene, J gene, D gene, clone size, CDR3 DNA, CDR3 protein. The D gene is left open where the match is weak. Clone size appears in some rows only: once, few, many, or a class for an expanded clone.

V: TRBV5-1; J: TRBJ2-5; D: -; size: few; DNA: TGTGCCAGCAGCCTAGGGAGAGACCAAGAGACCCAGTACTTC; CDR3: CASSLGRDQETQYF
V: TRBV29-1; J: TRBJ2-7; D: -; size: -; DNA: TGCAGCGTTGAGGTGCCCAACTCCTACGAGCAGTACTTC; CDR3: CSVEVPNSYEQYF
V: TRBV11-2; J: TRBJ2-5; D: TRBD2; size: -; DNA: TGTGCCAGCAGCCTAGCGGGACGCCCAGAGACCCAGTACTTC; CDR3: CASSLAGRPETQYF
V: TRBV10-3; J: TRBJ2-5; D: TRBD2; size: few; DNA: TGTGCCATCAGAGCAGGACGGGGGGTGGTAGAGACCCAGTACTTC; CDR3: CAIRAGRGVVETQYF
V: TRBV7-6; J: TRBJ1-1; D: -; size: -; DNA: TGTGCCAGCAGCCAAGCCTGGGGCCACACTGAAGCTTTCTTT; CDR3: CASSQAWGHTEAFF
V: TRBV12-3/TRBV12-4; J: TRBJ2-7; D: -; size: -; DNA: TGTGCCAGCAGTTTACAATGGGAACGCCGGGACGAGCAGTACTTC; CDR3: CASSLQWERRDEQYF
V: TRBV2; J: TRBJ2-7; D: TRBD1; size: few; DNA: TGTGCCAACCATAAACAGGGGGCTCCCTCCTACGAGCAGTACTTC; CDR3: CANHKQGAPSYEQYF
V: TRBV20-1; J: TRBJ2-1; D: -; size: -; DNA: TGCAGTGCTACCACGGGGCCACTGGGCAATGAGCAGTTCTTC; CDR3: CSATTGPLGNEQFF
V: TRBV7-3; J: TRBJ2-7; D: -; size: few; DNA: TGTGCCAGCAGCTTAGCCGGGGGCATCGACGAGCAGTACTTC; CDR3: CASSLAGGIDEQYF
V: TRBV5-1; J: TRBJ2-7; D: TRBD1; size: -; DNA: TGCGCCAGCAGCTTTGGGACAGCGAGCTCCTACGGGCAGTACTTC; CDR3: CASSFGTASSYGQYF
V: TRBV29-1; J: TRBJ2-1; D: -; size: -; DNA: TGCAGCGTGCACGGGACTCGCTCCTACAATGAGCAGTTCTTC; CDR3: CSVHGTRSYNEQFF
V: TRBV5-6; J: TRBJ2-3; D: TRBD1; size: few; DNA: TGTGCCAGCAGCTTGACCGGACAGGGGACAGATACGCAGTATTTT; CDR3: CASSLTGQGTDTQYF
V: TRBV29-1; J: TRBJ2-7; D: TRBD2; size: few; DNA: TGCAGCGTTGTAGGGACTAGCGGGAGGCAAGGGGAGCAGTACTTC; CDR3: CSVVGTSGRQGEQYF
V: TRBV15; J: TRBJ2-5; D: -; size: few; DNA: TGTGCCACCAGCAGAGTCCTAGCGAAAGAGACCCAGTACTTC; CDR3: CATSRVLAKETQYF
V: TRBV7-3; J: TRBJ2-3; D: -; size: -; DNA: TGTGCCAGCAGCTTAACTAGCGGAATACCAGATACGCAGTATTTT; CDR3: CASSLTSGIPDTQYF
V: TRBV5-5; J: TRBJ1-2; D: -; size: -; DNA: TGTGTCAGCAGCTTGGGAGGGTCGGGGAACTATGGCTACACCTTC; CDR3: CVSSLGGSGNYGYTF
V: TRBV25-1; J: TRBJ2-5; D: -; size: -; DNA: TGTGCCAGCAGTGACAGACGCCTCCTCCAAGAGACCCAGTACTTC; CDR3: CASSDRRLLQETQYF
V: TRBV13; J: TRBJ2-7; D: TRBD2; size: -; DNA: TGTGCCAGCAGCCCACCTAGTTGGACTAGCGGCTCCTACGAGCAGTACTTC; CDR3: CASSPPSWTSGSYEQYF
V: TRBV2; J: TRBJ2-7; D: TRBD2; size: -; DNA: TGTGCCAGCAGTGTACAGCGGGAGGCTCAAATAACCTACGAGCAGTACTTC; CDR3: CASSVQREAQITYEQYF
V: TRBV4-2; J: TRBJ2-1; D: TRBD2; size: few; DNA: TGTGCCAGCAGCCAAGAGGGGACGCCTAGCGGGTCCTACAATGAGCAGTTCTTC; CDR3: CASSQEGTPSGSYNEQFF
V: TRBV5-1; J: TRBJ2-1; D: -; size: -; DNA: TGTGCCAGCAGCTTGGATCCTAGCAGGGGCTACAATGAGCAGTTCTTC; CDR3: CASSLDPSRGYNEQFF
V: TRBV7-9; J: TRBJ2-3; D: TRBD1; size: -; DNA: TGTGCCAGCACCCCTCAATCAGGGGGTTTTGTGGATACGCAGTATTTT; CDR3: CASTPQSGGFVDTQYF
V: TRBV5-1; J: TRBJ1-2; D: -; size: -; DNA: TGCGCCAGCAGCTTGGAGCAGAACGTGATAGGCTACACCTTC; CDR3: CASSLEQNVIGYTF
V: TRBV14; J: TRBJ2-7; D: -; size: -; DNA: TGTGCCAGCAGCCAAGTTCCCCCCGAGCAGTACTTC; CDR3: CASSQVPPEQYF
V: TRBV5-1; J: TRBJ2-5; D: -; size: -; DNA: TGCGCCAGCAGCTCAGGGGCAGAAGAGACCCAGTACTTC; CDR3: CASSSGAEETQYF
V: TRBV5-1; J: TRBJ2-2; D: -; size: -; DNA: TGCGCCAGCAGCTTCAGTGGTGGCGAGGAGCTGTTTTTT; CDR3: CASSFSGGEELFF
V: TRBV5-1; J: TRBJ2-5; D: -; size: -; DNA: TGCGGCAGCAGCTTAACCCTATCGGCAGGGCTATGGGAGACCCAGTACTTC; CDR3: CGSSLTLSAGLWETQYF
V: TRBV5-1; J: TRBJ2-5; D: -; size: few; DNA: TGCGCCAGCAGCAAGGGACTTGGACAGCAAGAGACCCAGTACTTC; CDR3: CASSKGLGQQETQYF
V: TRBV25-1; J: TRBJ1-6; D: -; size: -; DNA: TGTGCCAGCAGTGAACCCCAGGGCTGGAATTCACCCCTCCACTTT; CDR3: CASSEPQGWNSPLHF
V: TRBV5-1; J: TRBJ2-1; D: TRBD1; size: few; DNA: TGCGCCAGCAGCTCGGTTAAGGGACAGCTTACCTACAATGAGCAGTTCTTC; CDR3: CASSSVKGQLTYNEQFF
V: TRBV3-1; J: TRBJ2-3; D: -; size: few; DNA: TGTGCCAGCAGTCCAAGACAGGCAGATACGCAGTATTTT; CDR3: CASSPRQADTQYF
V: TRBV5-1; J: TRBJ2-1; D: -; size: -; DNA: TGCGCCAGCGGAACTCGTACAACAGATGAGCAGTTCTTC; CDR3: CASGTRTTDEQFF
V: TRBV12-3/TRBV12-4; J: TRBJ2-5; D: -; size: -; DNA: TGTGCCAGCAGTTTAGCCAACCTAGCGCAAGAGACCCAGTACTTC; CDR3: CASSLANLAQETQYF
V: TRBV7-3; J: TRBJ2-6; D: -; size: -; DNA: TGTGCCAGCAGCGTGTCGGGGTCTGGGGCCAACATCCTGACTTTC; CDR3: CASSVSGSGANILTF
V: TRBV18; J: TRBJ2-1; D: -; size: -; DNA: TGTGCCAGCTCACTGGGACCTCAAAATTACAATGAGCAGTTCTTC; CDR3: CASSLGPQNYNEQFF
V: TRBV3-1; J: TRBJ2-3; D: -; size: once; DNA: TGTGCCAGCAGCCTGTACACCCCACAGGGAGTCACGCAGTATTTT; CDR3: CASSLYTPQGVTQYF
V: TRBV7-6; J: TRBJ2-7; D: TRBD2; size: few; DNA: TGTGCCAGCAGCACAGGACTAGCGGGGGTTAACGAGCAGTACTTC; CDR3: CASSTGLAGVNEQYF
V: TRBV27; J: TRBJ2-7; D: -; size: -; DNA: TGTGCCAGCAGACCTTTGGGGCTAGACCACTACGAGCAGTACTTC; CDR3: CASRPLGLDHYEQYF
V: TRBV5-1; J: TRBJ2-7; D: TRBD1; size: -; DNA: TGCGCCAGCAGCGCATTGTACCGGGACAGGGGGCCCTACGAGCAGTACTTC; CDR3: CASSALYRDRGPYEQYF
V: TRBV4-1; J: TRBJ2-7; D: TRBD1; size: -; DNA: TGCGCCAGCAGCCGAGGGGGCGACGAGCAGTACTTC; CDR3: CASSRGGDEQYF
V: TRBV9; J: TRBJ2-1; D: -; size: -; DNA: TGTGCCAGCAGCGTAGCTGGAGGGGGCCAGGCGAATCACAATGAGCAGTTCTTC; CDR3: CASSVAGGGQANHNEQFF
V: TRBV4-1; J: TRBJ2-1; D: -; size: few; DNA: TGCGCCAGCAGCCAAGGAACTGCAGCGCAAGCTCAGCAGTTCTTC; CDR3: CASSQGTAAQAQQFF
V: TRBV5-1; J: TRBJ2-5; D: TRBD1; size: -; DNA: TGCGCCAGCACAGACAGGGGGCGCTTCCCCCAAGAGACCCAGTACTTC; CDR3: CASTDRGRFPQETQYF
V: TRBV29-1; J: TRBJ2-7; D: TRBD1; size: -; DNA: TGCAGCGTGGCCAGGGACAGGACAAACGACGAGCAGTACTTC; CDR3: CSVARDRTNDEQYF
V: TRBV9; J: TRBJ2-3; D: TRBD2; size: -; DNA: TGTGCCAACAGCGTAGCTGCGGGAGGGCCCACAGATACGCAGTATTTT; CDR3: CANSVAAGGPTDTQYF
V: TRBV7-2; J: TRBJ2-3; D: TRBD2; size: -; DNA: TGTGCCAGCAGCTTAGCCCCCCGGGGGGGCACAGATACGCAGTATTTT; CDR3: CASSLAPRGGTDTQYF
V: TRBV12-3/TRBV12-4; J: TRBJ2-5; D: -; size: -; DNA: TGTGCCAGCAGTCCCCACCTAGCTAGAGAGACCCAGTACTTC; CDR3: CASSPHLARETQYF
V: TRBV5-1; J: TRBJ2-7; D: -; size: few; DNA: TGCGCCAGCAGCTTGAGGGGATACTACGAGCAGTACTTC; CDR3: CASSLRGYYEQYF
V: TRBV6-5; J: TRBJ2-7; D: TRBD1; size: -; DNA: TGTGCCAGCAGTTACCTTTCGGGGGGGACAGGGGGCTCCGAGCAGTACTTC; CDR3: CASSYLSGGTGGSEQYF
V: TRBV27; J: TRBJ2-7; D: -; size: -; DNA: TGTGCCAGCAGTTTATCGTACAGGACCGCCTACGAGCAGTACTTC; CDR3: CASSLSYRTAYEQYF
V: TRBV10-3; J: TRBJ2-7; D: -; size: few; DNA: TGTGCCATCAGGCCGGCAGGAGGAGGACCATACGAGCAGTACTTC; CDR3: CAIRPAGGGPYEQYF
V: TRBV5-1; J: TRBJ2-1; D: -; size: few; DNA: TGCGCCAGCCTCAAAGACAATGAGCAGTTCTTC; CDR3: CASLKDNEQFF
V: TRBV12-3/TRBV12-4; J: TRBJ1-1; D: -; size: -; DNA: TGTGCCAGCAGTCCGACCCTCCAAGTTTATAGGAACACTGAAGCTTTCTTT; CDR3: CASSPTLQVYRNTEAFF
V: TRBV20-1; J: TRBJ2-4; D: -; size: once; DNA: TGCAGTGTTTTGCCAGGACAGAGACTAGCCAAAAACATTCAGTACTTC; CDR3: CSVLPGQRLAKNIQYF
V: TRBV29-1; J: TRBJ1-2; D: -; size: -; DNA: TGCAGCGTTGAAGTTGGGGGGCAGGGCTATGGCTACACCTTC; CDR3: CSVEVGGQGYGYTF
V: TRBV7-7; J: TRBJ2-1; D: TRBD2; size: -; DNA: TGTGCTAGCAGCTTAGGAGGGACTAGCAAATCCTACAATGAGCAGTTCTTC; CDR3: CASSLGGTSKSYNEQFF
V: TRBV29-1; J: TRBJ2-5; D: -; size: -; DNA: TGCAGCGTTGAGGGGGGAACAGAAGAGACCCAGTACTTC; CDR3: CSVEGGTEETQYF
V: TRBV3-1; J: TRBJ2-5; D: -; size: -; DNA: TGTGCAGCGGTTGGTCCCGGGGAGCAGTACTTC; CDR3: CAAVGPGEQYF
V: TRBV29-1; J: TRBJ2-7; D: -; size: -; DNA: TGCAGCGTTGCCCAGAGCTCCTACGAGCAGTACTTC; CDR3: CSVAQSSYEQYF